Below are 32 T cell receptor beta chains sequenced from a single sample in a study of shared clonotypes between healthy human individuals. Measured with immunoSEQ multiplex PCR; TCRdb has only the in-frame clones, and not every one. The sample yields 950,000 to 1,300,000 clones, 65% to 75% seen once. Sequencing was performed on memory CD4+ T cells sorted from blood. Subset indicated: CD45RA-negative fraction. The receptor source for this set is a man aged 18 to 29 in good health.

The chain employs TRBV19 and TRBJ2-2; D gene uncertain. Trimming removed 4 bases at V and 2 bases at J, with 8 bases between. The CDR3 has 14 amino acids. Germline V gene sequence: CDR1 LNHDA, CDR2 SQIVND (reference sequence). The CDR3 loop reads CASSSGQNTGELFF. The CDR3 bases are TGTGCCAGTAGTAGTGGTCAAAACACCGGGGAGCTGTTTTTT.

V and J are TRBV30 and TRBJ2-7; 8 bases line up with TRBD2. Germline V CDR1 and CDR2: GTSNPN, SVGIG (reference sequence). The CDR3 runs 13 residues. The J segment lost 7 bases and the V segment lost 0 bases, leaving 5 bases of the junction unmatched. This CDR3 is CAWSVGGGREQYF. The CDR3 coding sequence is TGTGCCTGGAGTGTAGGCGGGGGGAGGGAGCAGTACTTC.

This clone was recorded at least ten times. The chain employs TRBV5-6 and TRBJ1-6; a possible D gene is TRBD1 (5 bases). CDR1 and CDR2 from the germline V gene are SGHDT and YYEEEE. The CDR3 runs 14 residues. V gave up 3 bases and J gave up 7 bases, with 11 bases separating them. This CDR3 is CASSSGLLNSPLHF. The DNA for the CDR3 is TGTGCCAGCAGCTCGGGACTGTTAAATTCACCCCTCCACTTT.

The gene calls are TRBV18 and TRBJ1-3; TRBD1 matches 9 bases. V lost 1 base and J lost 3; bases outside the gene matches: 1. The CDR3 contains 15 residues. Germline V gives CDR1 KGHSH, CDR2 LQKENI. CDR3 DNA: TGTGCCAGCTCACCACAGGGACAGGGTGGAAACACCATATATTTT. Amino acid sequence: CASSPQGQGGNTIYF.

The rearrangement links TRBV7-2 to TRBJ2-3; 7 nucleotides agree with TRBD2. Germline V gene data show CDR1 as SGHTA and CDR2 as FQGNSA. V dropped 6 bases and J dropped 1; count of bases not matched to a gene: 7. This CDR3 region has 15 residues. In DNA form, the CDR3 reads TGTGCCAGCAGTCTTAGCGGGTTGGGCACAGATACGCAGTATTTT. This codes for CASSLSGLGTDTQYF.

The chain carries TRBV5-4 and TRBJ2-3; D ambiguous. Trimming took off 0 bases at V and 5 bases at J, with 4 bases between the two ends. This CDR3 region has 12 residues. Looked up from germline, CDR1 is SGHNT and CDR2 is YYREEE (reference sequence). The CDR3 loop is CASSLGIDTQYF. In DNA form, the CDR3 reads TGTGCCAGCAGCTTGGGGATAGATACGCAGTATTTT.

The rearrangement links TRBV5-1 to TRBJ2-7; no reliable D call. Trimming left V 5 bases short and J 3 bases short, with 9 bases between. This CDR3 has 12 amino acids. Germline V gives CDR1 SGHRS, CDR2 YFSETQ. The CDR3 DNA follows: TGCGCCAGCAGTGGCAGCAACTACGAGCAGTACTTC. Translation: CASSGSNYEQYF.

This chain uses TRBV7-9 with TRBJ2-5, with 8 bases that match TRBD1. There are 14 residues in the CDR3. Germline V gene lookup returns CDR1 SEHNR and CDR2 FQNEAQ (reference sequence). J gave up 3 bases and V 5 bases, and 5 bases lay outside the gene matches. The CDR3 DNA sequence: TGTGCCAGCAGCCAGTCGACAGGGGAAGAGACCCAGTACTTC. Translated, it gives CASSQSTGEETQYF.

This clone appeared a few times. The CDR3 region is CASSHPGGQGVGNDQPQHF. As DNA, the CDR3 is TGTGCCAGCAGCCATCCTGGGGGACAGGGGGTTGGTAATGATCAGCCCCAGCATTTT. The rearrangement joins TRBV4-2 to TRBJ1-5, with 11 bases identical to TRBD1. Germline CDR1 is LGHNA and CDR2 is YNFKEQ. Trimming took 3 bases from V and 5 from J; bases not matched to a gene: 15. CDR3 length: 19 amino acids.

In its sample, this clone was seen a few times. This chain uses TRBV6-6 with TRBJ1-2, with 7 nucleotides matching TRBD1. The V and J ends lost 2 bases and 2 bases, in that order; junction bases with no gene match: 5. The germline CDR1 and CDR2 sequences are MNHNY and SVGAGI (reference sequence). This CDR3 has 15 amino acids. The CDR3 DNA is TGTGCCAGCAGTTACCTAGAACAGGGGAACTATGGCTACACCTTC. Protein sequence: CASSYLEQGNYGYTF.

The genes are TRBV5-5 and TRBJ2-5; tentatively, D is TRBD2 (5 bases). The length of the CDR3 is 15 residues. V dropped 0 bases and J dropped 5 bases, with 14 bases sitting between them. The germline CDR1 and CDR2 sequences are SGHKS and YYEKEE (reference sequence). CDR3 sequence: CASSLGTPAGETQYF. The CDR3 nucleotides read TGTGCCAGCAGCTTGGGGACTCCCGCTGGGGAGACCCAGTACTTC.

The V call is TRBV18, the J call TRBJ1-6; the match to TRBD1 covers 9 bases. Germline CDR1 is KGHSH and CDR2 is LQKENI. V was clipped by 3 bases and J by 6 bases; unmatched bases: 6. CDR3 length: 16 residues. CDR3 nucleotides: TGTGCCAGCTCACCCAAACAGGGGGCGGGTAATTCACCCCTCCACTTT. Translating it yields CASSPKQGAGNSPLHF.

J is TRBJ2-5 and V is TRBV7-2; D possibly corresponds to TRBD2 (7 bases). Between the trimmed V and J ends, which lost 3 bases and 2 bases, there was a span of 10 bases. Germline V gene lookup returns CDR1 SGHTA and CDR2 FQGNSA. The CDR3 is 14 residues long. CDR3 in DNA: TGTGCCAGCAGCTTGCGGGGGCATCAAGAGACCCAGTACTTC. Protein product: CASSLRGHQETQYF.

The rearrangement joins TRBV2 to TRBJ1-2; TRBD1 might be the D (5 bases). Germline CDR1 SNHLY, CDR2 FYNNEI. This CDR3 has 18 amino acids. The V gene lost 2 bases and the J gene lost 4 bases, with 23 bases spanning the gap. The CDR3 loop is CASSESGRASDRAYGYTF. CDR3 DNA sequence: TGTGCCAGCAGTGAATCGGGTAGGGCTTCCGACAGAGCCTATGGCTACACCTTC. The full variable domain, rest sourced from reference TRBV2 and TRBJ1-2, is EPEVTQTPSHQVTQMGQEVILRCVPISNHLYFYWYRQILGQKVEFLVSFYNNEISEKSEIFDDQFSVERPDGSNFTLKIRSTKLEDSAMYFCASSESGRASDRAYGYTFGSGTRLTVV.

The chain combines TRBV5-1 with TRBJ1-5; D gene unclear. Germline CDR1 reads SGHRS; CDR2 reads YFSETQ. This CDR3 region has 15 residues. The V gene lost 4 bases and the J gene lost 0 bases, with 11 bases spanning the gap. This CDR3 is CASSAAGDSNQPQHF. In DNA, the CDR3 is TGCGCCAGCAGCGCCGCAGGAGATAGCAATCAGCCCCAGCATTTT.

This clone was observed once. The junction shows a germline mismatch at one end, possibly a read error. Other DNA sequences in this sample translate to the same CDR3. This rearrangement joins TRBV7-7 to TRBJ2-3, with 8 bases aligning to TRBD2. The CDR3 consists of 15 residues. Germline V gene sequence: CDR1 SSHAT, CDR2 FNYEAQ (reference sequence). CDR3 sequence: CASSPGLGSTDTQYF. CDR3 DNA: TGTGCTAGCAGTCCGGGACTAGGTAGCACAGATACGCAGTATTTT.

This clone was recorded a few times. Germline and junction disagree at one end, which may indicate a read error. The DNA for the CDR3 is TGTGCTAGCAGCTTGGCCGCCAACACTGAAGCTTTCTTT. It yields the protein CASSLAANTEAFF. This rearrangement joins TRBV7-7 to TRBJ1-1; no clear D gene. The length of the CDR3 is 13 residues. Per germline, CDR1 SSHAT and CDR2 FNYEAQ (reference sequence). Using reference TRBV7-7 and TRBJ1-1 for the parts outside the CDR3, the full variable domain is GAGVSQSPRYKVTKRGQDVTLRCDPISSHATLYWYQQALGQGPEFLTYFNYEAQPDKSGLPSDRFSAERPEGSISTLTIQRTEQRDSAMYRCASSLAANTEAFFGQGTRLTVV.

In its sample, this clone was seen once. This may be a read error: a much more frequent sequence differs by one nucleotide. The sample carries other DNA sequences with the same CDR3. The J gene is TRBJ2-2, the V gene TRBV18; 7 positions match TRBD1. CDR3 length equals 15 residues. Losses at the gene ends were 2 bases for V and 3 bases for J; bases not matched to a gene: 3. The germline V gene encodes CDR1 KGHSH and CDR2 LQKENI. CDR3 in DNA: TGTGCCAGCTCACCAAGACAGGGTGACACCGGGGAGCTGTTTTTT. Encoded protein: CASSPRQGDTGELFF.

Only one count was recorded for this clone. This chain connects TRBV28 to TRBJ1-5; perhaps TRBD1 as D (6 bases). CDR1 and CDR2 (germline): MDHEN, SYDVKM. There are 15 residues in the CDR3. The V gene lost 9 bases and the J gene lost 1 base, with 16 bases spanning the gap. The CDR3 sequence: CASNRGGGSNQPQHF. Written as DNA, the CDR3 is TGTGCCAGTAATCGTGGGGGCGGGAGCAATCAGCCCCAGCATTTT.

This chain joins TRBV2 and TRBJ1-2; the D is unclear. CDR3 size: 14 residues. Germline loops: CDR1 SNHLY, CDR2 FYNNEI. Trimming removed 4 bases at V and 0 bases at J, with 9 bases between. The CDR3 sequence is CASSVRFPNYGYTF. In DNA, the CDR3 is TGTGCCAGCAGTGTACGATTTCCTAACTATGGCTACACCTTC.

The chain recombines TRBV29-1 with TRBJ2-1, with D maybe TRBD2 (6 bases). This CDR3 is built from 14 residues. The germline V and J ends were trimmed by 4 bases and 4 bases, with 14 bases remaining between them. Germline V gene lookup returns CDR1 SQVTM and CDR2 ANQGSEA. The CDR3 region is CSVGELAAYNEQFF. As DNA, the CDR3 is TGCAGCGTTGGTGAACTAGCAGCATACAATGAGCAGTTCTTC.

CDR3 region: CASSFFGEGQKNTEAFF. CDR3 DNA sequence: TGTGCCAGCAGTTTTTTCGGGGAAGGACAGAAGAACACTGAAGCTTTCTTT. The rearrangement joins TRBV27 to TRBJ1-1; D perhaps matches TRBD1 (6 bases). V lost 3 bases, J lost 1 base, and 18 bases lay in between. This CDR3 has 17 residues. Germline assignment: CDR1 MNHEY and CDR2 SMNVEV (reference sequence).

The rearrangement uses TRBV7-3 and TRBJ2-3; D may be TRBD2 (6 bases). The length of the CDR3 is 15 residues. V gave up 5 bases and J gave up 4 bases, with 16 bases separating them. The germline V gene has CDR1 SGHTA and CDR2 FQGTGA. The CDR3 nucleotides are TGTGCCAGCAGCCCCCGGACGGGAGCTGCAGATACGCAGTATTTT. Its protein product is CASSPRTGAADTQYF. The entire variable domain, with the rest obtained from reference TRBV7-3 and TRBJ2-3, is as follows: GAGVSQTPSNKVTEKGKYVELRCDPISGHTALYWYRQSLGQGPEFLIYFQGTGAADDSGLPNDRFFAVRPEGSVSTLKIQRTERGDSAVYLCASSPRTGAADTQYFGPGTRLTVL.

This clone was detected many times. This CDR3 is also generated by other DNA sequences in the sample. V gene TRBV30 combines with J gene TRBJ2-7; unclear D gene. Germline V gene data show CDR1 as GTSNPN and CDR2 as SVGIG (reference sequence). The CDR3 sequence is 12 residues long. Trimming cost V 4 bases and J 6 bases, with 13 bases left between them. The CDR3 DNA sequence: TGTGCCTGGAAAGCAGGTAGAGGCGAGCAGTACTTC. It yields the protein CAWKAGRGEQYF.

The chain employs TRBV6-5 and TRBJ2-2; TRBD2 is a possible D gene (6 bases). The CDR3 runs to 14 residues. With 5 bases removed from V and 7 bases from J, the gap between germline ends came to 14 bases. The germline CDR1 and CDR2 sequences are MNHEY and SVGAGI. This chain's CDR3 is CASSPTRKIGELFF. DNA of the CDR3: TGTGCCAGCAGTCCGACTAGAAAGATCGGGGAGCTGTTTTTT.

CDR3 sequence: CASSLDREQYF. The CDR3 bases are TGTGCCAGCAGCTTAGACAGAGAGCAGTACTTC. V gene TRBV11-1 combines with J gene TRBJ2-7; D call uncertain. The CDR3 length is 11 residues. V was cut by 1 base and J by 7 bases, with 5 bases left in between. The germline CDR1 and CDR2 sequences are SGHAT and FQDESV (reference sequence).

The J gene is TRBJ1-5, the V gene TRBV6-1; TRBD1 might be the D (6 bases). V lost 4 bases and J lost 3, with 13 bases in between. The CDR3 is made up of 15 amino acids. Germline assignment: CDR1 MNHNS and CDR2 SASEGT. CDR3 protein: CASSAGRGYNQPQHF. The CDR3 DNA sequence: TGTGCCAGCAGTGCCGGCAGGGGTTACAATCAGCCCCAGCATTTT.

This clone has just one count. This rearrangement joins TRBV29-1 to TRBJ1-4; TRBD1 matches at 7 bases. The ends lost 6 bases at V and 5 bases at J; junction bases unmatched: 3. This CDR3 is 12 amino acids long. The germline CDR1 and CDR2 sequences are SQVTM and ANQGSEA. CDR3 DNA: TGCAGCGTGGGACAGATGAATGAAAAACTGTTTTTT. Translating gives CSVGQMNEKLFF.

The V and J genes are TRBV5-4 and TRBJ2-7; D may be TRBD2 (6 bases). V gave up 3 bases and J gave up 1 base, with 11 bases separating them. The germline CDR1 and CDR2 sequences are SGHNT and YYREEE (reference sequence). The CDR3 loop spans 14 amino acids. The CDR3: CASSSPGTSYEQYF. In DNA, the CDR3 is TGTGCCAGCAGCTCCCCGGGGACTTCCTACGAGCAGTACTTC. Variable domain in full (rest from reference TRBV5-4 and TRBJ2-7): ETGVTQSPTHLIKTRGQQVTLRCSSQSGHNTVSWYQQALGQGPQFIFQYYREEENGRGNFPPRFSGLQFPNYSSELNVNALELDDSALYLCASSSPGTSYEQYFGPGTRLTVT.

This clone showed up many times. Distinct nucleotide sequences in the sample also encode this CDR3. The rearrangement links TRBV5-6 to TRBJ2-3; TRBD1 matches at 11 bases. Looked up from germline, CDR1 is SGHDT and CDR2 is YYEEEE. The ends lost 4 bases at V and 6 bases at J; junction bases unmatched: 10. The CDR3 is 16 amino acids. DNA of the CDR3: TGTGCCAGCAGCCCAAGGACAGGGGGCCGGGGGGATACGCAGTATTTT. As protein: CASSPRTGGRGDTQYF.

This clone was counted many times. The chain combines TRBV11-2 with TRBJ2-7; the match to TRBD2 covers 10 bases. Germline-derived CDR1 and CDR2 are SGHAT and FQNNGV. V was clipped by 5 bases and J by 2 bases; unmatched bases: 12. This CDR3 is built from 17 residues. This CDR3 reads CASSPWVLAGGTYEQYF. CDR3 in DNA: TGTGCCAGCAGCCCGTGGGTCTTAGCGGGGGGTACCTACGAGCAGTACTTC.

In this sample, this clone turned up once. This chain connects TRBV2 to TRBJ1-6, with TRBD1 matching 11 bases. The J segment lost 5 bases and the V segment lost 6 bases, leaving 6 bases of the junction unmatched. Germline CDR1 is SNHLY and CDR2 is FYNNEI. The CDR3 is 16 residues long. CDR3 sequence: CASSGQGAHNNSPLHF. The CDR3 DNA follows: TGTGCCAGCAGCGGACAGGGGGCGCATAATAATTCACCCCTCCACTTT.